Shown below are 2 T cell receptor beta chains from a single sample sequenced in a study of T cells in Graves' hyperthyroidism and ophthalmopathy. Researchers took RNA transcripts and amplified the TCR beta CDR3 regions from them. HTBI primers were used for first-round RT-PCR of the TCR CDR3. MiXCR, applied by TCRdb to the multiplex PCR reads, yields one record per CDR3 protein. The sample has about 270,000 distinct CDR3 sequences, around 22% seen once; the top ten hold approximately 60%. The sample consisted of blood. The receptors were gathered from a man aged 30 to 39 with Graves' ophthalmopathy.

This clonotype was seen at least ten times. The chain carries TRBV7-2 and TRBJ2-7; 9 bases map to TRBD2. The CDR3 is 13 residues long. Looked up from germline, CDR1 is SGHTA and CDR2 is FQGNSA. With V trimmed by 5 bases and J by 5 bases, 4 bases remained unmatched. The CDR3 nucleotides read TGTGCCAGCAGCGGACTAGCGTTCCACGAGCAGTACTTC. Its translation: CASSGLAFHEQYF.

The rearrangement joins TRBV2 to TRBJ2-7; 10 nucleotides match TRBD2. This CDR3 is 17 amino acids long. Germline V gene data show CDR1 as SNHLY and CDR2 as FYNNEI. The trim removed 6 bases at V and 4 bases at J, leaving 15 bases unmatched. The CDR3 DNA is TGTGCCAGCAGCTTAGTAGGTCTAGCGGGAGAGAAGTACGAGCAGTACTTC. Residues: CASSLVGLAGEKYEQYF.